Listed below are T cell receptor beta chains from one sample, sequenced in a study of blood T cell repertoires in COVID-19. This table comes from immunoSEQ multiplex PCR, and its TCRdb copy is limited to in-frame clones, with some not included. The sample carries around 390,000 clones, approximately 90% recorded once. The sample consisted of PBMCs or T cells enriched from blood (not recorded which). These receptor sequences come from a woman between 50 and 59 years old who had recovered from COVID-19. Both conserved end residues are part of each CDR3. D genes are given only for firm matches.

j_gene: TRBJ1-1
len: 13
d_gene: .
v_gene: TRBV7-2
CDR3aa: CASSVSRAYEAFF
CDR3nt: TGTGCCAGCAGCGTATCCAGGGCATATGAAGCTTTCTTT

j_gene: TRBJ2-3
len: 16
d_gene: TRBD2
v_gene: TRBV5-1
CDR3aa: CASSLSAGGPTDTQYF
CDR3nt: TGCGCCAGCAGCTTGTCAGCGGGGGGGCCCACAGATACGCAGTATTTT

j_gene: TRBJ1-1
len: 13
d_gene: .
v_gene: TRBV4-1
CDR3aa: CASSQVAGLKAFF
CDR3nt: TGCGCCAGCAGCCAAGTTGCAGGGTTAAAAGCTTTCTTT

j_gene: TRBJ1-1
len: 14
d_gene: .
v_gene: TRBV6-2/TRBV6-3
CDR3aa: CASSLATGGTEAFF
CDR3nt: TGTGCCAGCAGTTTAGCAACAGGCGGCACTGAAGCTTTCTTT

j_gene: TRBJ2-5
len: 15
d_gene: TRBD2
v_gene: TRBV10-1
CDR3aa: CASSEEAGGPETQYF
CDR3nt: TGCGCCAGCAGTGAGGAAGCGGGGGGGCCTGAGACCCAGTACTTC

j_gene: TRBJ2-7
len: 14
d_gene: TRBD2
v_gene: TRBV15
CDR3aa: CATSKGRGSYEQYF
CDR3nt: TGTGCCACCAGCAAGGGGCGGGGGAGCTACGAGCAGTACTTC

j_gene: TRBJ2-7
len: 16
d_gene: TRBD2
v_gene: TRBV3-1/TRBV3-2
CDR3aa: CATSLRYSGGIYEQYF
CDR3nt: TGTGCCACCTCACTCCGATATAGCGGGGGAATTTACGAGCAGTACTTC

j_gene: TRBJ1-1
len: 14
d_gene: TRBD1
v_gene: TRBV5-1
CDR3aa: CASSFVTGGTEAFF
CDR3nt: TGCGCCAGCAGCTTCGTCACAGGGGGCACTGAAGCTTTCTTT

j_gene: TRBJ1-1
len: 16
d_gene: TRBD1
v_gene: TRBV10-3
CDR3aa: CAISKSPDRGDTEAFF
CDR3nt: TGTGCCATCAGTAAATCGCCGGACAGGGGTGACACTGAAGCTTTCTTT

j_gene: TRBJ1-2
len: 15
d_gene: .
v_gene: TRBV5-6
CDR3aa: CASSFRTREGYGYTF
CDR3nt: TGTGCCAGCAGCTTCCGAACAAGGGAGGGCTATGGCTACACCTTC

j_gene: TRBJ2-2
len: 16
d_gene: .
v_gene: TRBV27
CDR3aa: CASSPWRATNTGELFF
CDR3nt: TGTGCCAGCAGTCCCTGGCGAGCGACGAACACCGGGGAGCTGTTTTTT